This T cell receptor (beta chain) was obtained from a study of T-cell reconstitution after alpha-beta-depleted transplantation in children listed by TCRdb under 2016. The study in broad terms: T-cell immune reconstitution after TCRalphabeta/CD19-depleted allogeneic hematopoietic cell transplantation in children was quantitatively tracked in the study by means of TCR repertoire profiling.

Receptor amplification or capture employed PCR. The instrument given in TCRdb is Illumina HiSeq 2500. Molecular barcoding was employed in the preparation of TCR libraries, with unique molecular identifiers being used to normalize TCRbeta repertoire quantification. TCRdb redid the processing of the public reads, applying fastp at Q25 and MiXCR, and retained in-frame beta chains. All rows with the same CDR3 protein become a single entry with the most common DNA and genes. Across this sample there are fewer than 90,000 distinct CDR3 sequences, with 5.5% to 7.5% seen only once. Of the sample, around 2.4% is held by the ten largest clones. With respect to this clonotype: Its antigen target is currently unknown. No much larger clone is present one base from it, and per-base qualities are unavailable.

Per the germline V gene, SGHAT is the CDR1 and FQNNGV is the CDR2. Ends trimmed: V by 8 bases, J by 7 bases; bases unmatched to a gene: 9. The CDR3 spans 14 residues, from the cysteine through the phenylalanine. The DNA shown is the 42-base CDR3, in frame from base 1. The sequencing used PBMCs from the stem cell graft donor, collected from the stem cell graft. The chain is encoded by TRBV11-2 joined to TRBJ2-1, and TRBD2 aligns with 9 junction nucleotides. The clonotype comes from a human donor who donated a stem cell graft to a child with acute lymphoblastic leukemia. The nucleotide sequence is given as TGTGCCAGCTTCCCCGGGACTAGCCTTAATGAGCAGTTCTTC. The resulting protein is CASFPGTSLNEQFF.